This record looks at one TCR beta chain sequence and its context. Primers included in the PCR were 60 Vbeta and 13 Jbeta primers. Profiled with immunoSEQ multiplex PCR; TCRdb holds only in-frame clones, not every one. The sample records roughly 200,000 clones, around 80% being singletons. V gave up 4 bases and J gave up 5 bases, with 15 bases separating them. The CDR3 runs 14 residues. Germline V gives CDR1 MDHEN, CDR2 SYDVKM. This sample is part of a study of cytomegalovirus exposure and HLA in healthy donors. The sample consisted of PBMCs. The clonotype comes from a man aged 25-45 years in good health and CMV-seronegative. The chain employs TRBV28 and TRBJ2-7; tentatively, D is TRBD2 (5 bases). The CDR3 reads CASSSPRGTNEQYF. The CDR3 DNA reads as TGTGCCAGCAGTTCCCCCCGGGGTACCAACGAGCAGTACTTC.